This T cell receptor (beta chain) was obtained from a study of T cells in placental villitis. Study-level background: The study compared placental TCR-beta repertoires across villitis of unknown etiology, gestational-age-matched unaffected controls, and infectious villitis to test an allograft-versus-infection hypothesis.

The paper's findings and limits, for the study overall: Villitis of unknown etiology placentae showed higher clonality than controls (median about 0.05 versus 0.006, p=0.0025), indicating clonal expansion. Small amounts of decidua were contained in the paraffin blocks, so some of the captured T cells, especially in controls, may have been decidual rather than villous infiltrates. With bulk tissue sequencing, helper, regulatory or cytotoxic T cells could not be distinguished, nor could maternal versus fetal T cells, and gamma-delta receptors were excluded. Expanded clones in villitis of unknown etiology were found to be largely private to each placenta, suggesting the absence of a single initiating antigen. CMV-specific clone frequencies were higher in infectious CMV cases than in villitis of unknown etiology (about 0.0099 vs 0.00097), and the villitis of unknown etiology frequencies did not differ from those of controls.

From a lookup of the germline V gene, CDR1 and CDR2 are SQVTM and ANQGSEA. The junction shows trimming of 6 bases on V and 9 bases on J, plus 15 bases between the germline ends. The CDR3 sequence holds 12 residues, the cysteine and phenylalanine included. The only DNA kept is the CDR3, 36 bases in frame from the first base. Approximately 9 placentae with a pathological diagnosis of high-grade villitis of unknown etiology were selected using the Amsterdam Criteria. Compared with the control and infectious villitis groups, mothers with villitis of unknown etiology had significantly greater gravidity and parity and more prior miscarriages. Placentae were collected after delivery and underwent gross and histological evaluation before archival tissue selection. Five 10-micron scrolls were cut from each FFPE block, and DNA was isolated using the AllPrep DNA/RNA FFPE Tissue kit. DNA concentration and purity were checked by NanoDrop, and RNA quality was assessed on a Bioanalyzer.

The immunoSEQ v4 bias-controlled multiplex PCR assay, performed blinded to group allocation, was used to amplify TCR-beta CDR3 regions from genomic DNA. To estimate the quantities of nucleated cells and T cells in each sample, reference gene primers were added alongside the TCR-beta primers. Sequencing of the libraries was performed on an Illumina MiSeq with a 100-cycle paired-end protocol. Per the source publication's procedure: Diversity and richness were calculated in immunoSEQ Analyzer software; richness by iChao1, clonality based on Pielou evenness and Shannon diversity (0-1, higher means less diverse). CDR3 amino acid sequences together with their V/J genes were searched in VDJdb for CMV, EBV and influenza A specificities using confidence 3 and substitution 2. TCR-beta amino acid clonotype overlap between villitis of unknown etiology, infectious villitis and control repertoires was assessed with the Morisita-Horn index. Here the immuneACCESS table is served through TCRdb, limited to in-frame sequences with V and J called. Missing clones are a known gap in these copies; in checked studies unresolved V genes cover under half, and the rest lacks a known reason. V and J calls and clone size are copied from that table; D and trimming were computed from the DNA. The sample table holds over a thousand clones, of which approximately 82% were seen once. The ten largest clones capture over 10% of the sample.

On this clone: There is no known antigen for this receptor. Nothing much larger sits one base from this clone, and base qualities are not available.

The receptor was isolated from a human patient with villitis of unknown etiology; the placental T cells may come from both mother and fetus. This chain is built from TRBV29-1 and TRBJ1-3; TRBD1 is possibly the D segment (5 matching bases). The specimen was placental tissue containing maternal and fetal cells. The nucleotides are TGCAGCGTCCAGGGATCCGGAGGCACCATATATTTT. Protein translation: CSVQGSGGTIYF.